The next 29 T cell receptor beta chains were all read from a single sample in a study of cytotoxic CD8 clonotypes in ibrutinib-treated CLL (dated by TCRdb to the early 2020s). The library was built by means of the immunoSEQ multiplex PCR assay. Drawn from immuneACCESS, this table holds only the in-frame rearrangements with V and J called that TCRdb kept. Clones are partly lost; checked studies trace under half to an unresolved V gene and leave the rest unexplained. Within this sample are roughly 16,000 clones, with approximately 60% of them counted one time only. Clones ranked in the top ten supply roughly an eighth of the sample. Material: PBMCs, obtained before ibrutinib treatment. The receptors come from a human donor with chronic lymphocytic leukemia.

The chain combines TRBV2 with TRBJ1-6; unclear D gene. V dropped 3 bases and J dropped 10 bases, with 13 bases sitting between them. Germline V gene sequence: CDR1 SNHLY, CDR2 FYNNEI. The CDR3 has 14 residues. The CDR3 loop is CASSDGKSVSPLHF. Here the CDR3 DNA reads TGTGCCAGCAGTGATGGGAAATCGGTATCACCCCTCCACTTT.

Only a few counts were recorded for this clone. The chain uses TRBV25-1 and TRBJ2-7; unclear D gene. This CDR3 region has 13 residues. V shed 2 bases and J shed 3 bases, with 8 bases lying between them. Germline values: CDR1 MGHDK, CDR2 SYGVNS. The CDR3 DNA is TGTGCCAGCAGTGAACAGCCCCGCTACGAGCAGTACTTC. The encoded protein is CASSEQPRYEQYF.

The CDR3 is CASIGTTDTQYF. CDR3 coding DNA: TGTGCCAGCATCGGGACAACAGATACGCAGTATTTT. The rearrangement joins TRBV5-6 to TRBJ2-3, with D maybe TRBD1 (6 bases). Trimming pared 6 bases from V and 3 bases from J, leaving 8 bases between. From germline, CDR1 is SGHDT and CDR2 YYEEEE. The CDR3 length is 12 residues.

This clone has a handful of counts. The chain has TRBV21-1 and TRBJ1-5. TRBV21-1 is flagged as a pseudogene. CDR3 length: 12 amino acids. The DNA for the CDR3 is TGTGCCAGCAGCAATAAGGATCAGCCCCAGCATTTT. It is translated as CASSNKDQPQHF.

The chain employs TRBV10-2 and TRBJ2-2, with TRBD2 as a possible D gene (7 bases). Trimming removed 2 bases from V and 0 bases from J, with 10 bases in between. This CDR3 contains 16 residues. Germline values: CDR1 WSHSY, CDR2 SAAADI. CDR3 sequence: CASSERGGSNTGELFF. The CDR3 bases are TGCGCCAGCAGTGAGAGGGGGGGGTCGAACACCGGGGAGCTGTTTTTT.

This clone was observed a single time. V gene TRBV6-1 combines with J gene TRBJ2-2, with TRBD2 matching 7 bases. CDR3 size: 13 residues. CDR1 is MNHNS, CDR2 SASEGT, per germline. The CDR3 is CASGTSLTGELFF. In DNA form, the CDR3 reads TGTGCAAGCGGGACTTCGCTCACCGGGGAGCTGTTTTTT.

In its sample, this clone was seen once. The genes are TRBV28 and TRBJ2-2; D unresolved. Germline-derived CDR1 and CDR2 are MDHEN and SYDVKM. The CDR3 length is 14 residues. The V end was cut by 8 bases, the J end by 0 bases, with 10 bases between. Here the CDR3 DNA reads TGTGCCAGCCAGCAGGTATCGAACACCGGGGAGCTGTTTTTT. This codes for CASQQVSNTGELFF.

The V and J genes are TRBV5-1 and TRBJ2-1; 8 nucleotides agree with TRBD1. Germline V gene lookup returns CDR1 SGHRS and CDR2 YFSETQ. The length of the CDR3 is 15 residues. J gave up 5 bases and V 0 bases, and 4 bases lay outside the gene matches. CDR3 residues: CASSLVGQGNNEQFF. For the CDR3, the DNA is TGCGCCAGCAGCTTGGTCGGACAGGGAAACAATGAGCAGTTCTTC.

The CDR3 DNA follows: TGTGCCAGCAGTTACTCACAAAACACTGAAGCTTTCTTT. Encoded protein: CASSYSQNTEAFF. V is TRBV6-6 and J is TRBJ1-1; D call uncertain. The V end was cut by 0 bases, the J end by 2 bases, with 4 bases between. The germline gives CDR1 MNHNY, CDR2 SVGAGI (reference sequence). The CDR3 spans 13 residues.

In this sample, this clone turned up a few times. The chain has TRBV14 and TRBJ1-2; tentative D call: TRBD1 (5 bases). The V gene lost 1 base and the J gene lost 8 bases, with 11 bases spanning the gap. The V gene's germline CDR1 is SGHDN and CDR2 FVKESK. This CDR3 contains 13 residues. CDR3 loop: CASSQVGAQGYTF. CDR3 coding DNA: TGTGCCAGCAGCCAAGTAGGGGCCCAGGGCTACACCTTC.

This chain connects TRBV6-6 to TRBJ1-6, with D perhaps TRBD1 (5 bases). Germline V gene data show CDR1 as MNHNY and CDR2 as SVGAGI (reference sequence). Between the trimmed V and J ends, which lost 6 bases and 9 bases, there was a span of 12 bases. CDR3 length: 13 amino acids. The CDR3 nucleotides are TGTGCCAGCAGCCCTCAGGGCGGTTCACCCCTCCACTTT. It is translated as CASSPQGGSPLHF.

Note on this clone: One end of the junction does not line up with germline, which may come from a read error. DNA for the CDR3: TGTGCCAGCAGCCGTAGGGCCGAAAAACTGTTTTTT. Protein sequence: CASSRRAEKLFF. This chain connects TRBV5-1 to TRBJ1-4; D unresolved. The CDR3 contains 12 residues. Germline lookup yields CDR1 SGHRS and CDR2 YFSETQ.

A single count supports this clone. The chain has TRBV28 and TRBJ2-5; the D gene is possibly TRBD1 (5 bases). V lost 2 bases and J lost 7, with 14 bases in between. The CDR3 loop spans 14 amino acids. Germline V CDR1 and CDR2: MDHEN, SYDVKM. The CDR3 DNA follows: TGTGCCAGCAGTTTAAGGGGATGGGATGGGACCCAGTACTTC. It yields the protein CASSLRGWDGTQYF.

The chain recombines TRBV10-3 with TRBJ1-1, with D perhaps matching TRBD1 (5 bases). The V end lost 1 base, the J end lost 5 bases, and 8 bases lay between the germline ends. Germline CDR1 reads ENHRY; CDR2 reads SYGVKD. This CDR3 spans 13 amino acids. The CDR3 bases are TGTGCCATCAGTGAGTGGGGGGGGACTGAAGCTTTCTTT. It yields the protein CAISEWGGTEAFF.

The CDR3 region has the DNA TGTGCCAGCAGCCTCGGGACCTTGGCGCCTTTCTTT. It codes for CASSLGTLAPFF. The chain recombines TRBV14 with TRBJ1-1, with D possibly matching TRBD1 (5 bases). The CDR3 is made up of 12 amino acids. Trimming took 4 bases from V and 12 from J, leaving 15 bases between them. In germline, CDR1 is SGHDN, CDR2 FVKESK.

The rearrangement joins TRBV4-2 to TRBJ2-1, with 8 bases matching TRBD2. Per germline, CDR1 LGHNA and CDR2 YNFKEQ. The CDR3 totals 17 residues. V shed 3 bases, J shed 5 bases, and the junction held 12 bases outside the gene matches. This CDR3 reads CASSQGLSGGWDNEQFF. In nucleotides, the CDR3 is TGTGCCAGCAGCCAGGGGCTAAGCGGGGGTTGGGACAATGAGCAGTTCTTC.

This rearrangement joins TRBV19 to TRBJ2-1; D possibly corresponds to TRBD1 (5 bases). The CDR3 totals 14 residues. Trimming cost V 2 bases and J 8 bases, with 13 bases left between them. Germline CDR1 is LNHDA and CDR2 is SQIVND (reference sequence). Here the CDR3 DNA reads TGTGCCAGTAGTATAAACCCAGGGCGGCATGAGCAGTTCTTC. Encoded protein: CASSINPGRHEQFF.

This clone came up a few times. The chain uses TRBV30 and TRBJ1-3; D gene ambiguous. Trimming removed 5 bases at V and 0 bases at J, with 5 bases between. The CDR3 has 12 amino acids. CDR1 GTSNPN and CDR2 SVGIG come from the germline V gene (reference sequence). This CDR3 reads CAWGFSGNTIYF. In DNA, the CDR3 is TGTGCCTGGGGTTTCTCTGGAAACACCATATATTTT.

This sequence joins TRBV4-1 and TRBJ2-1; D unresolved. Germline V gives CDR1 MGHRA, CDR2 YSYEKL. This CDR3 has 15 residues. The ends were cut back, 0 bases at V and 2 bases at J, with 8 bases in the middle. The CDR3 loop is CASSQDRSTYNEQFF. The DNA of the CDR3 is TGCGCCAGCAGCCAAGATAGGAGTACCTACAATGAGCAGTTCTTC.

This clone was counted only a few times. The J gene is TRBJ2-7, the V gene TRBV20-1; 7 bases align to TRBD1. The V and J ends lost 5 bases and 7 bases, in that order; junction bases with no gene match: 5. The germline CDR1 and CDR2 sequences are DFQATT and SNEGSKA (reference sequence). This CDR3 has 11 amino acids. CDR3 sequence: CSALQGYEQYV. The DNA of the CDR3 is TGCAGTGCTTTACAGGGGTATGAGCAGTACGTC.

The CDR3 sequence: CASGPAPSGPGNTIYF. The CDR3 DNA is TGTGCCAGCGGCCCTGCCCCGAGTGGCCCTGGAAACACCATATATTTT. V and J are TRBV28 and TRBJ1-3, with D uncertain. Germline CDR1 reads MDHEN; CDR2 reads SYDVKM. Trimming left V 8 bases short and J 2 bases short, with 19 bases between. The CDR3 spans 16 residues.

This clone was counted between two and nine times. The V and J genes are TRBV5-8 and TRBJ2-4; weak D call: TRBD2 (6 bases). The CDR3 runs 18 residues. V shed 5 bases and J shed 0 bases, with 21 bases lying between them. Per germline, CDR1 SGHTS and CDR2 YDEGEE. The chain's CDR3 is CASSFPMMVAVAKNIQYF. In nucleotides, the CDR3 is TGTGCCAGCAGTTTCCCCATGATGGTAGCGGTAGCCAAAAACATTCAGTACTTC.

This clone was seen more than once but under ten times. The CDR3 is CASSGDSSRTNEKLFF. In DNA, the CDR3 is TGTGCCAGTAGTGGGGACAGTAGCAGAACTAATGAAAAACTGTTTTTT. This chain connects TRBV19 to TRBJ1-4, with 7 nucleotides matching TRBD1. V lost 5 bases to trimming and J lost 1 base; unmatched junction nucleotides: 7. Germline V CDR1 and CDR2: LNHDA, SQIVND (reference sequence). CDR3 length: 16 residues.

This clone was recorded a few times. The V gene is TRBV19, the J gene TRBJ1-5; TRBD1 matches 9 bases. Losses at the gene ends were 6 bases for V and 4 bases for J; bases not matched to a gene: 10. The CDR3 is 16 amino acids. Looked up from germline, CDR1 is LNHDA and CDR2 is SQIVND (reference sequence). The CDR3 nucleotides read TGTGCCAGTAGCCGGGACAGGGTTCAGCGTAATCAGCCCCAGCATTTT. Translation: CASSRDRVQRNQPQHF.

The J gene is TRBJ2-3, the V gene TRBV6-5; D tentatively fits TRBD1 or TRBD2 (6 bases each). V lost 11 bases and J 6 bases, leaving 12 bases between the germline ends. The CDR3 is 11 residues long. Germline V gene lookup returns CDR1 MNHEY and CDR2 SVGAGI. CDR3 sequence: CAAGGPDTQYF. In DNA, the CDR3 is TGTGCCGCCGGGGGCCCGGATACGCAGTATTTT.

The chain has TRBV11-2 and TRBJ1-3; D gene unclear. The germline V gene encodes CDR1 SGHAT and CDR2 FQNNGV. V was cut by 5 bases and J by 2 bases, with 7 bases left in between. The CDR3 has 13 residues. The CDR3 loop reads CASSPSTGNTIYF. CDR3 nucleotides: TGTGCCAGCAGCCCCTCAACTGGAAACACCATATATTTT.

The chain couples TRBV23-1 to TRBJ1-5, with D hard to call. TRBV23-1 is noted as an ORF with a role that remains uncertain. The V end lost 6 bases, the J end lost 0 bases, and 18 bases lay between the germline ends. The CDR3 is 17 residues long. The CDR3 DNA follows: TGCGCCAGCAGCTGGAGACTACAGACCCATAGCAATCAGCCCCAGCATTTT. It codes for CASSWRLQTHSNQPQHF.

This clone has more than one count but fewer than ten. This sequence joins TRBV5-1 and TRBJ2-2; perhaps TRBD2 as D (6 bases). V was trimmed by 0 bases and J by 0 bases, leaving 6 bases between them. Germline assignment: CDR1 SGHRS and CDR2 YFSETQ. The CDR3 runs 15 residues. Written as DNA, the CDR3 is TGCGCCAGCAGCTTGGGACTAGCGAACACCGGGGAGCTGTTTTTT. It specifies CASSLGLANTGELFF.

The chain joins TRBV28 to TRBJ1-1; D is perhaps TRBD1 (6 bases). The V gene lost 0 bases and the J gene lost 1 base, with 12 bases spanning the gap. This CDR3 has 16 amino acids. Germline CDR1 is MDHEN and CDR2 is SYDVKM. The DNA for the CDR3 is TGTGCCAGCAGTTTATGGTTTGGACAGCAGAACACTGAAGCTTTCTTT. As protein: CASSLWFGQQNTEAFF.